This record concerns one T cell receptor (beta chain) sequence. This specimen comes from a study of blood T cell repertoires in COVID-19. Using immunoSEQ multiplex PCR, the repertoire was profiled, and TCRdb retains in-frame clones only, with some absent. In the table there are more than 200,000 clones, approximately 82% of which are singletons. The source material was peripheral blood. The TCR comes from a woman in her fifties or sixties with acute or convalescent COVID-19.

CDR3 bases: TGTGCCAGCAGTTATCAATACCCCAGGGGGCTGAACTATGGCTACACCTTC. It yields the protein CASSYQYPRGLNYGYTF. This rearrangement joins TRBV28 to TRBJ1-2; 8 nucleotides align to TRBD1. Unmatched junction bases numbered 12, after V lost 4 bases and J lost 2 bases. The CDR3 consists of 17 residues. Germline V lookup: CDR1 MDHEN, CDR2 SYDVKM.